The present entry profiles one T cell receptor beta chain with its context. What this receptor recognizes is not known. The sample holds no much larger clone one base away, and base qualities are not on file. The data originate from a study of beta chain features in type 1 diabetes (dated by TCRdb to the late 2010s). Study-wide context: Mean age, gender distribution, total cell number and subset yield were not different between patients and healthy donors. Across all samples, fewer than 110,000,000 sorted cells were examined, and cell number per subset correlated strongly with RNA yield. Naive and central memory subsets were obtained from all 30 or so donors, but regulatory and stem cell-like memory subsets were isolated from only 8 patients and 8 healthy donors. The study compared TCRB repertoires of sorted circulating CD4+ T cell subsets between recently diagnosed type 1 diabetes patients and matched healthy donors.

Summary of the overall study and its limitations: Only small numbers of individuals were included in the HLA sub-analyses, which left unresolved whether HLA type had any influence on TCRB rearrangement. In all four CD4+ subsets, TCRB CDR3 length was moderately but significantly shorter in type 1 diabetes patients. Because cDNA rather than genomic DNA was sequenced, highly expressing activated cells could have been over-represented, although no difference in activation and CD3 levels was found between groups. Naive, central memory and regulatory TCRB repertoires appeared to be more similar among patients than among healthy donors. PCR may preferentially amplify shorter templates, but because patient and control samples were amplified and corrected together, any resulting skew would affect both groups equally. Patients with type 1 diabetes made fewer insertions and deleted more nucleotides at VDJ recombination sites, implying thymic rearrangement abnormalities.

The High Capacity cDNA Reverse Transcription Kit was used to reverse transcribe all of the isolated RNA, meaning that expressed TCRB transcripts were what got sequenced. Deep immunoSEQ sequencing was applied to naive, central memory and regulatory T cell samples, giving an average of about 3.8 million total reads per sample. After sorted cells were lysed in RLT buffer, RNA was extracted with DNase-treated RNeasy Micro or Mini kits, with the choice depending on cell number. To prevent cross-contamination, every cell subset was processed on its own, while patient and healthy donor samples were processed together. The immunoSEQ multiplex PCR was used to amplify TCRB sequences from cDNA, yielding 87-bp fragments that span the CDR3 region. Sequencing of the amplicons was performed on the Illumina HiSeq platform. As for the authors' bioinformatics: Synthetic template baselines were used to correct PCR bias computationally, reads within Hamming distance 2 were collapsed, and singletons that could not be merged were discarded. By aligning reads against IMGT, V, D and J genes, CDR3 length, and insertions or deletions at six rearrangement sites were assigned. Within each subset, clonotype counts were normalized to sorted cell number, and only after that were true diversity and Gini coefficients computed with the tcR R package. Repertoire sharing was quantified using the overlap coefficient calculated on TCRB nucleotide sequences. In its TCRdb copy, this immuneACCESS table keeps in-frame sequences only and misses some clones. Where compared with another copy, unresolved V genes explain less than half of these, and the others have no known cause. V, J and clone size are those of that table, while D and trimming were read from the DNA. The sample records 35,000 to 45,000 clones, 64% of which are singletons. The leading ten clones occupy under 2.5% of the sample.

A single peripheral blood draw of approximately 110 mL on average was collected from each donor into heparinised tubes. A BD FACSAria II and a panel including CD45RO, CCR7, CD25, CD127, CD95 and CD27 were used to sort naive, central memory, regulatory and stem cell-like memory CD4+ T cells. All sorted populations exceeded 95% purity. PBMCs were isolated right away by Lymphoprep density gradient centrifugation and were stained directly, without culture. So that batch effects would be minimized, each experiment stained and sorted samples in pairs, pairing one healthy donor with one patient. Clipping removes 0 bases from V and 1 base from J, with 4 as the unmatched junction base count. Sequences KGHSH (CDR1) and LQKENI (CDR2) are obtained from the germline V gene. The CDR3 contains 17 residues, cysteine and phenylalanine counted. The only DNA kept is the CDR3, 51 bases in frame from the first base.

Here the chain combines TRBV18 and TRBJ2-1; 9 middle bases align to TRBD2. The receptor was isolated from a woman under 40 in good health. The sequenced material came from Tregs from blood. The cell subset or site label corresponds to: regulatory CD4+ T cells. The bases read TGTGCCAGCTCACCACCATTTAGCGGGGGTTCCTACAATGAGCAGTTCTTC. This is translated as CASSPPFSGGSYNEQFF.